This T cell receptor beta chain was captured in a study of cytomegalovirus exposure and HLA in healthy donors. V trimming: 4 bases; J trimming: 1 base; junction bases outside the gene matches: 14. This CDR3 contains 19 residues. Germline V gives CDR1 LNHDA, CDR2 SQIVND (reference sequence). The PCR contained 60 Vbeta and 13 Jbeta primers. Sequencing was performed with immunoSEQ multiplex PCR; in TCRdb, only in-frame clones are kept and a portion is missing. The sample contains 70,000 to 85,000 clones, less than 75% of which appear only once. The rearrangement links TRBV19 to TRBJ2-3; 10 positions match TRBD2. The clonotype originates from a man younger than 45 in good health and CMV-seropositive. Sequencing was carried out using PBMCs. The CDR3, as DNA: TGTGCCAGTAGTAGCGGACTAGCGGATGGGAGTAGAGGCACAGATACGCAGTATTTT. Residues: CASSSGLADGSRGTDTQYF. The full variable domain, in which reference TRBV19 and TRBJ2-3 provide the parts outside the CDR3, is DGGITQSPKYLFRKEGQNVTLSCEQNLNHDAMYWYRQDPGQGLRLIYYSQIVNDFQKGDIAEGYSVSREKKESFPLTVTSAQKNPTAFYLCASSSGLADGSRGTDTQYFGPGTRLTVL.